A selection of T cell receptor beta chains follows, all from one sample in a study of long-term antiretroviral therapy in people with HIV. Data came from immunoSEQ multiplex PCR; TCRdb stores just in-frame clones and leaves some out. The data hold about 20,000 clones, with roughly 78% observed a single time. Sample: unsorted PBMCs, taken 0.2 years after starting antiretroviral therapy. These receptors were collected from a woman aged 40 to 50 with HIV. CDR3s include the opening cysteine and the closing phenylalanine or tryptophan. The D gene is left open where the match is weak. Clone size is not always given. Where it is, it says once, few, many or a class for expanded clones.

D gene: TRBD1
J gene: TRBJ1-1
clone size: .
V gene: TRBV7-9
CDR3 protein: CASSSRTGGRTTTEAFF
CDR3 DNA: TGTGCCAGCAGCTCAAGAACAGGGGGCAGGACGACAACTGAAGCTTTCTTT

D gene: TRBD2
J gene: TRBJ2-5
clone size: .
V gene: TRBV13
CDR3 protein: CASSVLAGQTRAQETQYF
CDR3 DNA: TGTGCCAGCAGCGTTCTAGCGGGACAAACAAGGGCACAAGAGACCCAGTACTTC

D gene: .
J gene: TRBJ1-2
clone size: .
V gene: TRBV14
CDR3 protein: CASSQDPYGGYTF
CDR3 DNA: TGTGCCAGCAGCCAAGACCCCTATGGAGGCTACACCTTC

D gene: TRBD1
J gene: TRBJ1-1
clone size: .
V gene: TRBV11-3
CDR3 protein: CASSLERWDRALNTEAFF
CDR3 DNA: TGTGCCAGCAGCTTAGAAAGATGGGACAGGGCCCTGAACACTGAAGCTTTCTTT

D gene: .
J gene: TRBJ1-1
clone size: .
V gene: TRBV9
CDR3 protein: CASSGGGHTEAFF
CDR3 DNA: TGTGCCAGCAGCGGGGGCGGGCACACTGAAGCTTTCTTT

D gene: .
J gene: TRBJ2-1
clone size: .
V gene: TRBV29-1
CDR3 protein: CSVAGRADNEQFF
CDR3 DNA: TGCAGCGTTGCGGGCCGGGCAGACAATGAGCAGTTCTTC

D gene: .
J gene: TRBJ1-2
clone size: .
V gene: TRBV12-1
CDR3 protein: CASSFSTPGGYTF
CDR3 DNA: TGTGCCAGCAGCTTTTCGACCCCGGGGGGCTACACCTTC

D gene: .
J gene: TRBJ2-3
clone size: .
V gene: TRBV7-9
CDR3 protein: CASSQREGGGTDTQYF
CDR3 DNA: TGTGCCAGCAGCCAGCGCGAGGGGGGGGGCACAGATACGCAGTATTTT

D gene: .
J gene: TRBJ2-7
clone size: .
V gene: TRBV29-1
CDR3 protein: CSVLSASYEQYF
CDR3 DNA: TGCAGCGTTTTAAGTGCATCCTACGAGCAGTACTTC

D gene: .
J gene: TRBJ2-1
clone size: .
V gene: TRBV9
CDR3 protein: CASSVGWGDSYNEQFF
CDR3 DNA: TGTGCCAGCAGCGTAGGATGGGGAGACTCCTACAATGAGCAGTTCTTC

D gene: .
J gene: TRBJ1-2
clone size: .
V gene: TRBV7-2
CDR3 protein: CASSLALGRGGNYGYTF
CDR3 DNA: TGTGCCAGCAGCTTAGCATTAGGCAGGGGAGGGAACTATGGCTACACCTTC

D gene: TRBD2
J gene: TRBJ2-2
clone size: .
V gene: TRBV2
CDR3 protein: CASSGSGGWNTGELFF
CDR3 DNA: TGTGCCAGCAGCGGAAGCGGGGGCTGGAACACCGGGGAGCTGTTTTTT

D gene: .
J gene: TRBJ2-7
clone size: .
V gene: TRBV9
CDR3 protein: CASSLGTVPAYEQYF
CDR3 DNA: TGTGCCAGCAGTCTCGGGACGGTTCCTGCCTACGAGCAGTACTTC

D gene: TRBD2
J gene: TRBJ2-1
clone size: .
V gene: TRBV7-2
CDR3 protein: CASSYLAGSSYNEQFF
CDR3 DNA: TGTGCCAGCAGCTACTTAGCGGGGAGCTCCTACAATGAGCAGTTCTTC

D gene: TRBD1
J gene: TRBJ2-7
clone size: .
V gene: TRBV7-2
CDR3 protein: CASSETGDEQYF
CDR3 DNA: TGTGCCAGCAGCGAGACAGGGGATGAGCAGTACTTC

D gene: TRBD1
J gene: TRBJ1-5
clone size: .
V gene: TRBV30
CDR3 protein: CAWSGNRGEQPQHF
CDR3 DNA: TGTGCCTGGAGCGGGAACAGGGGCGAGCAGCCCCAGCATTTT

D gene: TRBD1
J gene: TRBJ2-7
clone size: once
V gene: TRBV5-1
CDR3 protein: CASSPGVGTGRSEQYF
CDR3 DNA: TGCGCCAGCAGCCCCGGGGTGGGGACAGGGAGAAGCGAGCAGTACTTC

D gene: TRBD1
J gene: TRBJ2-2
clone size: once
V gene: TRBV28
CDR3 protein: CASSSPGQATGELFF
CDR3 DNA: TGTGCCAGCAGTTCGCCGGGACAGGCCACCGGGGAGCTGTTTTTT

D gene: .
J gene: TRBJ2-1
clone size: .
V gene: TRBV6-1
CDR3 protein: CASRPPRAEQFF
CDR3 DNA: TGTGCCAGCAGGCCCCCTAGGGCTGAGCAGTTCTTC

D gene: TRBD2
J gene: TRBJ2-5
clone size: once
V gene: TRBV7-8
CDR3 protein: CASSQYGSGRNQETQYF
CDR3 DNA: TGTGCCAGCAGCCAGTACGGGAGCGGGAGGAACCAAGAGACCCAGTACTTC

D gene: .
J gene: TRBJ1-1
clone size: .
V gene: TRBV7-9
CDR3 protein: CASSLAQGMNTEAFF
CDR3 DNA: TGTGCCAGCAGCTTAGCGCAGGGGATGAACACTGAAGCTTTCTTT

D gene: .
J gene: TRBJ2-1
clone size: once
V gene: TRBV19
CDR3 protein: CASSVGQSSYNEQFF
CDR3 DNA: TGTGCCAGTAGTGTAGGACAGAGCTCCTACAATGAGCAGTTCTTC

D gene: TRBD1
J gene: TRBJ1-3
clone size: .
V gene: TRBV11-2
CDR3 protein: CASRLSPDRGMAGNTIYF
CDR3 DNA: TGTGCCAGCAGACTGTCCCCGGACAGGGGTATGGCTGGAAACACCATATATTTT

D gene: .
J gene: TRBJ2-5
clone size: .
V gene: TRBV2
CDR3 protein: CASSATGFQETQYF
CDR3 DNA: TGTGCCAGCAGCGCGACAGGATTCCAAGAGACCCAGTACTTC

D gene: TRBD1
J gene: TRBJ1-2
clone size: .
V gene: TRBV2
CDR3 protein: CASRQLTGGEDGYTF
CDR3 DNA: TGTGCCAGCAGACAACTAACAGGGGGCGAGGATGGCTACACCTTC

D gene: .
J gene: TRBJ2-2
clone size: .
V gene: TRBV5-4
CDR3 protein: CASNPWGPGVGELFF
CDR3 DNA: TGTGCCAGCAACCCCTGGGGACCCGGGGTCGGGGAGCTGTTTTTT

D gene: .
J gene: TRBJ2-3
clone size: .
V gene: TRBV7-6
CDR3 protein: CASSVAGKDTQYF
CDR3 DNA: TGTGCCAGCAGCGTAGCAGGGAAAGATACGCAGTATTTT

D gene: TRBD2
J gene: TRBJ2-2
clone size: few
V gene: TRBV4-1
CDR3 protein: CASSQHVAGGPGTGELFF
CDR3 DNA: TGCGCCAGCAGCCAACATGTAGCGGGAGGGCCCGGCACCGGGGAGCTGTTTTTT

D gene: .
J gene: TRBJ2-7
clone size: .
V gene: TRBV27
CDR3 protein: CASSPSIGAVDEQYF
CDR3 DNA: TGTGCCAGCAGTCCCTCGATCGGCGCCGTCGACGAGCAGTACTTC

D gene: .
J gene: TRBJ1-4
clone size: .
V gene: TRBV5-1
CDR3 protein: CASRQPNEKLFF
CDR3 DNA: TGCGCCAGCAGACAGCCTAATGAAAAACTGTTTTTT

D gene: .
J gene: TRBJ1-5
clone size: .
V gene: TRBV5-4
CDR3 protein: CASSLDGGEYSNQPQHF
CDR3 DNA: TGTGCCAGCAGCTTGGATGGCGGGGAATATAGCAATCAGCCCCAGCATTTT

D gene: .
J gene: TRBJ2-3
clone size: once
V gene: TRBV7-8
CDR3 protein: CASSLNPISSTDTQYF
CDR3 DNA: TGTGCCAGCAGCTTAAACCCCATCAGCAGCACAGATACGCAGTATTTT

D gene: .
J gene: TRBJ1-1
clone size: .
V gene: TRBV7-6
CDR3 protein: CASSLALATEAFF
CDR3 DNA: TGTGCCAGCAGCTTAGCTTTGGCAACTGAAGCTTTCTTT

D gene: .
J gene: TRBJ2-5
clone size: .
V gene: TRBV7-2
CDR3 protein: CASSLVGLQETQYF
CDR3 DNA: TGTGCCAGCAGCTTAGTGGGCCTTCAAGAGACCCAGTACTTC

D gene: .
J gene: TRBJ2-3
clone size: .
V gene: TRBV29-1
CDR3 protein: CSVDGKRGTDTQYF
CDR3 DNA: TGCAGCGTTGATGGGAAAAGAGGCACAGATACGCAGTATTTT

D gene: .
J gene: TRBJ1-1
clone size: .
V gene: TRBV5-6
CDR3 protein: CASSLGGFMNTEAFF
CDR3 DNA: TGTGCCAGCAGCTTGGGGGGATTTATGAACACTGAAGCTTTCTTT

D gene: .
J gene: TRBJ1-4
clone size: .
V gene: TRBV6-5
CDR3 protein: CASSYSGTGDEKLFF
CDR3 DNA: TGTGCCAGCAGTTACTCCGGGACGGGAGATGAAAAACTGTTTTTT

D gene: .
J gene: TRBJ2-7
clone size: .
V gene: TRBV18
CDR3 protein: CASSPGLDYEQYF
CDR3 DNA: TGTGCCAGCTCACCAGGGTTGGACTACGAGCAGTACTTC

D gene: .
J gene: TRBJ2-7
clone size: .
V gene: TRBV6-1
CDR3 protein: CASRVESSYEQYF
CDR3 DNA: TGTGCCAGCAGGGTCGAAAGCTCCTACGAGCAGTACTTC

D gene: .
J gene: TRBJ2-1
clone size: .
V gene: TRBV29-1
CDR3 protein: CSVEERGSSYNEQFF
CDR3 DNA: TGCAGCGTTGAAGAGCGTGGGAGCTCCTACAATGAGCAGTTCTTC

D gene: TRBD2
J gene: TRBJ2-7
clone size: .
V gene: TRBV5-1
CDR3 protein: CASSITGLAKSYEQYF
CDR3 DNA: TGCGCCAGCAGCATAACGGGACTAGCAAAGTCCTACGAGCAGTACTTC

D gene: .
J gene: TRBJ2-7
clone size: .
V gene: TRBV5-1
CDR3 protein: CASSPLGADSYEQYF
CDR3 DNA: TGCGCCAGCAGCCCGTTGGGGGCCGACTCCTACGAGCAGTACTTC

D gene: TRBD1
J gene: TRBJ1-1
clone size: .
V gene: TRBV29-1
CDR3 protein: CSADGTGEGAFF
CDR3 DNA: TGCAGCGCAGACGGGACAGGGGAGGGAGCTTTCTTT

D gene: TRBD2
J gene: TRBJ2-1
clone size: .
V gene: TRBV5-6
CDR3 protein: CASSATSGEQFF
CDR3 DNA: TGTGCCAGCAGCGCCACTAGCGGAGAGCAGTTCTTC

D gene: .
J gene: TRBJ2-3
clone size: .
V gene: TRBV7-8
CDR3 protein: CASSQGDTLTSTDTQYF
CDR3 DNA: TGTGCCAGCAGCCAAGGGGATACTTTAACTAGCACAGATACGCAGTATTTT

D gene: .
J gene: TRBJ2-7
clone size: .
V gene: TRBV2
CDR3 protein: CASSYGQLGGGEQYF
CDR3 DNA: TGTGCCAGCAGTTACGGACAGTTGGGGGGCGGCGAGCAGTACTTC

D gene: TRBD1
J gene: TRBJ2-7
clone size: .
V gene: TRBV23-1
CDR3 protein: CASSRDRAPEQYF
CDR3 DNA: TGCGCCAGCAGTCGGGACAGAGCGCCCGAGCAGTACTTC

D gene: TRBD1
J gene: TRBJ2-1
clone size: .
V gene: TRBV14
CDR3 protein: CASSQVGGVYNEQFF
CDR3 DNA: TGTGCCAGCAGCCAGGTAGGGGGCGTCTACAATGAGCAGTTCTTC

D gene: .
J gene: TRBJ2-1
clone size: .
V gene: TRBV4-1
CDR3 protein: CASSRDRYNEQFF
CDR3 DNA: TGCGCCAGCAGCCGGGACCGCTACAATGAGCAGTTCTTC

D gene: .
J gene: TRBJ2-5
clone size: .
V gene: TRBV6-5
CDR3 protein: CASTLQKTQYF
CDR3 DNA: TGTGCCAGCACCCTACAGAAGACCCAGTACTTC